This T cell receptor beta chain stems from a study of identical twins. TCRdb called the 5' RACE reads again in MiXCR, with one record for every CDR3 protein. Of 1.5 million to 2 million distinct CDR3 sequences listed, around 29% are singletons. Germline CDR1 and CDR2: MNHNS and SASEGT. Unmatched junction bases numbered 8, after V lost 9 bases and J lost 9 bases. CDR3 length equals 13 residues. This clonotype turned up a few times. Sequenced sample: cord blood. The chain links TRBV6-1 to TRBJ2-1, with 10 bases aligning to TRBD2. The receptor was derived from a newborn girl in good health. CDR3 loop: CARGLAGVSEQFF. CDR3 DNA sequence: TGTGCCAGGGGTCTAGCGGGAGTAAGTGAGCAGTTCTTC.